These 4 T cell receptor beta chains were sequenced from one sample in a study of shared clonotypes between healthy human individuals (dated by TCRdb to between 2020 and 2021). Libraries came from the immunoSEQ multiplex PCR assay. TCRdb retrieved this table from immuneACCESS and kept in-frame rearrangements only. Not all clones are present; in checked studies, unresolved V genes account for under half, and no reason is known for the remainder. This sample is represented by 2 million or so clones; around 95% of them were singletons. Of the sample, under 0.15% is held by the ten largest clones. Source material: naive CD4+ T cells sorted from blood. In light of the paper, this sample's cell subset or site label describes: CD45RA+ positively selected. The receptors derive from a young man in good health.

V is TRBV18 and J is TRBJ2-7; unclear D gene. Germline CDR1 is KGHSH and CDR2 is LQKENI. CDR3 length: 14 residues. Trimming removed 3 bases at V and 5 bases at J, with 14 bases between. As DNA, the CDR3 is TGTGCCAGCTCACCTTTGCCATCGTTCAACGAGCAGTACTTC. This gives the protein CASSPLPSFNEQYF.

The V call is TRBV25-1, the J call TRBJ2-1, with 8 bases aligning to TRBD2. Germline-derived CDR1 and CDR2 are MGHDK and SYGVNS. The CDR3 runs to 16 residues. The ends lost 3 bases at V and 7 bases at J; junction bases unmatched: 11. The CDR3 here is CASSDSGGPPLNEQFF. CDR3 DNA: TGTGCCAGCAGTGACAGCGGGGGCCCCCCTTTGAATGAGCAGTTCTTC.

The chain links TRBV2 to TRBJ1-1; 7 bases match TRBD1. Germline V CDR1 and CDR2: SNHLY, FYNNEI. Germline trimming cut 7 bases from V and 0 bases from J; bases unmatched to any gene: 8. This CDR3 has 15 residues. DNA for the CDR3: TGTGCCAGCATGACGGACAGGTACATGAACACTGAAGCTTTCTTT. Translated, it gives CASMTDRYMNTEAFF.

In DNA, the CDR3 is TGTGCCAGCAGCCCTCTTGACTACTGGGGCAATGAGCAGTTCTTC. Amino acid sequence: CASSPLDYWGNEQFF. The J gene is TRBJ2-1, the V gene TRBV5-4; D perhaps matches TRBD2 (5 bases). Germline lookup yields CDR1 SGHNT and CDR2 YYREEE (reference sequence). The V gene lost 4 bases and the J gene lost 6 bases, with 17 bases spanning the gap. The CDR3 consists of 15 residues.